A single sample gave rise to the 30 T cell receptor beta chains below, sequenced in a study of PD-L1 blockade in urothelial cancer. Clones were read by immunoSEQ multiplex PCR, and TCRdb kept only the in-frame ones, dropping some. The sample holds over 20,000 clones, 90% to 95% seen once. Time point meaning: peripheral blood 6 weeks after treatment start. The input for sequencing was PBMCs, taken around atezolizumab (anti-PD-L1) treatment. The receptors were sampled from an older woman with urothelial cancer.

CDR3 protein: CASSLAAIYNEQFF. The CDR3 DNA reads as TGTGCCAGCAGTCTAGCAGCTATCTACAATGAGCAGTTCTTC. The chain carries TRBV27 and TRBJ2-1, with D maybe TRBD2 (5 bases). The CDR3 has 14 residues. V was trimmed by 5 bases and J by 3 bases, leaving 11 bases between them. Germline V gives CDR1 MNHEY, CDR2 SMNVEV (reference sequence).

This clone was seen once. The V gene is TRBV5-1, the J gene TRBJ1-2, with TRBD1 as a possible D gene (5 bases). Trimming cost V 1 base and J 4 bases, with 11 bases left between them. Per the germline V gene, CDR1 is SGHRS and CDR2 is YFSETQ. The CDR3 is 14 amino acids. CDR3 sequence (DNA): TGCGCCAGCAGCTTGTCTCGACAGCTCTATGGCTACACCTTC. This sequence encodes CASSLSRQLYGYTF.

The chain joins TRBV29-1 to TRBJ1-1, with D tentatively TRBD1 (5 bases). Per the germline V gene, CDR1 is SQVTM and CDR2 is ANQGSEA. The CDR3 has 16 residues. The germline V and J ends were trimmed by 4 bases and 4 bases, with 22 bases remaining between them. In DNA, the CDR3 is TGCAGCGTTGTCCCCCGGGGGAAAACCCCGGGCACTGAAGCTTTCTTT. This encodes CSVVPRGKTPGTEAFF.

This clone was detected only once. The chain couples TRBV10-2 to TRBJ2-3; D gene unclear. This CDR3 is built from 16 residues. Trimming removed 4 bases at V and 0 bases at J, with 14 bases between. The germline gives CDR1 WSHSY, CDR2 SAAADI. CDR3 region: CASSGALIISTDTQYF. Here the CDR3 DNA reads TGCGCCAGCAGTGGGGCCCTTATTATCAGCACAGATACGCAGTATTTT.

The chain employs TRBV28 and TRBJ2-3; TRBD1 might be the D (7 bases). The V and J ends lost 6 bases and 6 bases respectively, with 13 bases between them. There are 13 residues in the CDR3. The germline V gene has CDR1 MDHEN and CDR2 SYDVKM. CDR3: CASRQSGGDTQYF. CDR3 in DNA: TGTGCCAGCAGGCAGTCAGGGGGGGATACGCAGTATTTT.

The chain joins TRBV19 to TRBJ2-7; 10 bases are shared with TRBD1. The CDR3 totals 13 residues. The germline V gene encodes CDR1 LNHDA and CDR2 SQIVND (reference sequence). The trim removed 5 bases at V and 6 bases at J, leaving 4 bases unmatched. CDR3 amino acids: CASSGQGVGEQYF. CDR3 nucleotides: TGTGCCAGTAGTGGACAGGGGGTCGGCGAGCAGTACTTC.

The rearrangement links TRBV18 to TRBJ1-1; 8 bases align to TRBD1. Germline loops: CDR1 KGHSH, CDR2 LQKENI. This CDR3 has 15 residues. V trimming: 0 bases; J trimming: 1 base; junction bases outside the gene matches: 1. Here the CDR3 reads CASSPPGQGNTEAFF. CDR3 DNA sequence: TGTGCCAGCTCACCACCAGGACAGGGGAACACTGAAGCTTTCTTT.

V gene TRBV2 combines with J gene TRBJ2-7, with 7 nucleotides matching TRBD2. Germline V lookup: CDR1 SNHLY, CDR2 FYNNEI. V was clipped by 4 bases and J by 3 bases; unmatched bases: 0. The CDR3 has 12 amino acids. CDR3 amino acids: CASSGGSYEQYF. DNA for the CDR3: TGTGCCAGCAGTGGCGGGAGCTACGAGCAGTACTTC.

This clone was seen only a few times. The V gene is TRBV29-1, the J gene TRBJ1-2; the D gene is possibly TRBD1 (5 bases). Germline V gene lookup returns CDR1 SQVTM and CDR2 ANQGSEA. Trimming shortened V by 1 base and J by 8 bases, and 11 bases separated the two germline ends. CDR3 length equals 12 residues. The CDR3 sequence is CSVEVGGRGYTF. In DNA form, the CDR3 reads TGCAGCGTTGAAGTCGGGGGGAGAGGCTACACCTTC.

This chain connects TRBV7-2 to TRBJ2-1; D gene unclear. Germline CDR1 SGHTA, CDR2 FQGNSA. This CDR3 is 16 amino acids long. V lost 2 bases and J lost 1, with 12 bases in between. The CDR3 DNA sequence: TGTGCCAGCAGCTTATTGGGCGTTGGTTCCTACAATGAGCAGTTCTTC. This sequence encodes CASSLLGVGSYNEQFF.

A few counts support this clone. This sequence joins TRBV9 and TRBJ2-1; 8 bases fit TRBD1. V trimming: 4 bases; J trimming: 4 bases; junction bases outside the gene matches: 7. There are 15 residues in the CDR3. Germline V gives CDR1 SGDLS, CDR2 YYNGEE. The CDR3 sequence is CASSSYRDRYNEQFF. DNA for the CDR3: TGTGCCAGCAGCTCTTACCGGGACAGGTACAATGAGCAGTTCTTC.

The chain couples TRBV10-1 to TRBJ2-5; 10 bases map to TRBD1. The J segment lost 4 bases and the V segment lost 4 bases, leaving 6 bases of the junction unmatched. CDR1 and CDR2 from the germline V gene are WNHNN and SYGVQD (reference sequence). This CDR3 is 15 amino acids long. In DNA form, the CDR3 reads TGCGCCAGCAGTGCACGGACAGGGGGTTTAGAGACCCAGTACTTC. This codes for CASSARTGGLETQYF.

This sequence joins TRBV18 and TRBJ2-4, with 8 bases lining up with TRBD1. The CDR3 runs to 15 residues. The V gene's germline CDR1 is KGHSH and CDR2 LQKENI. With V trimmed by 1 base and J by 8 bases, 7 bases remained unmatched. The CDR3 loop is CASSPRRGRLDIQYF. The CDR3 DNA follows: TGTGCCAGCTCACCACGCAGGGGGCGCCTCGACATTCAGTACTTC.

V is TRBV7-9 and J is TRBJ2-3, with 12 bases lining up with TRBD1. The CDR3 has 18 amino acids. The germline CDR1 and CDR2 sequences are SEHNR and FQNEAQ (reference sequence). After removal of 2 bases from V and 6 bases from J, the junction contained 12 bases not matched to a gene. The CDR3: CASSLRIRGQGAGDTQYF. CDR3 bases: TGTGCCAGCAGCTTAAGGATAAGGGGACAGGGGGCAGGGGATACGCAGTATTTT.

This chain joins TRBV6-6 and TRBJ1-2, with 7 positions matching TRBD1. V trimming: 6 bases; J trimming: 14 bases; junction bases outside the gene matches: 9. This CDR3 is 11 amino acids long. The germline V gene has CDR1 MNHNY and CDR2 SVGAGI (reference sequence). CDR3 in amino acids: CASRSGTARTF. The CDR3 nucleotides read TGTGCCAGCAGGTCCGGGACAGCCCGTACCTTC.

The rearrangement joins TRBV2 to TRBJ2-3; TRBD1 is a possible D gene (6 bases). The germline gives CDR1 SNHLY, CDR2 FYNNEI. The CDR3 length is 16 residues. Trimming stripped 5 bases from V and 0 bases from J, with 15 bases between. CDR3 amino acids: CASSLNRAPSTDTQYF. The CDR3 DNA reads TGTGCCAGCAGTCTTAACAGGGCGCCGAGCACAGATACGCAGTATTTT.

The chain joins TRBV14 to TRBJ1-4; weak D call: TRBD1 (6 bases). The V end was cut by 4 bases, the J end by 3 bases, with 18 bases between. The CDR3 is made up of 17 amino acids. CDR1 is SGHDN, CDR2 FVKESK, per germline. CDR3 residues: CASSPRRQVWANEKLFF. In DNA, the CDR3 is TGTGCCAGCAGCCCACGGCGACAGGTCTGGGCTAATGAAAAACTGTTTTTT.

This chain joins TRBV19 and TRBJ1-6; D gene uncertain. Germline assignment: CDR1 LNHDA and CDR2 SQIVND (reference sequence). The CDR3 contains 14 residues. Trimming pared 6 bases from V and 0 bases from J, leaving 6 bases between. In DNA form, the CDR3 reads TGTGCCAGTAGACTGAACTCCTATAATTCACCCCTCCACTTT. Encoded protein: CASRLNSYNSPLHF.

This sequence joins TRBV9 and TRBJ1-2; D is uncertain. Trimming removed 4 bases at V and 8 bases at J, with 12 bases between. Germline V CDR1 and CDR2: SGDLS, YYNGEE. The CDR3 covers 12 residues. The CDR3, as DNA: TGTGCCAGCAGCCTCGACATGAGAGGCTACACCTTC. Translating it yields CASSLDMRGYTF.

The V gene is TRBV28, the J gene TRBJ1-1, with unresolved D. Germline loops: CDR1 MDHEN, CDR2 SYDVKM. V was cut by 6 bases and J by 5 bases, with 13 bases left in between. The CDR3 contains 13 residues. The CDR3 is CASSLKTLTEAFF. DNA of the CDR3: TGTGCCAGCAGCCTGAAGACATTAACTGAAGCTTTCTTT.

This chain connects TRBV4-1 to TRBJ1-2, with D tentatively TRBD1 (5 bases). This CDR3 comprises 14 residues. Germline lookup yields CDR1 MGHRA and CDR2 YSYEKL. Deletions cut 1 base from V and 5 bases from J, with 11 bases between. The CDR3 spells CASSQASGSYGYTF. The CDR3 nucleotides are TGCGCCAGCAGCCAAGCTTCAGGGTCTTATGGCTACACCTTC.

V and J are TRBV5-5 and TRBJ1-1; D unresolved. Germline CDR1 reads SGHKS; CDR2 reads YYEKEE (reference sequence). V lost 4 bases and J lost 2, with 9 bases in between. The CDR3 covers 13 residues. CDR3 loop: CASSITHNTEAFF. For the CDR3, the DNA is TGTGCCAGCAGCATTACACACAACACTGAAGCTTTCTTT.

This sequence joins TRBV5-4 and TRBJ2-1; 7 bases agree with TRBD1. CDR3 length: 15 amino acids. Germline values: CDR1 SGHNT, CDR2 YYREEE (reference sequence). After removal of 2 bases from V and 2 bases from J, the junction contained 4 bases not matched to a gene. The CDR3 DNA reads as TGTGCCAGCAGCTTTCCACAGGGGACCTACAATGAGCAGTTCTTC. Encoded protein: CASSFPQGTYNEQFF.

The chain couples TRBV7-2 to TRBJ2-3; 12 positions agree with TRBD2. This CDR3 spans 17 amino acids. V shed 5 bases, J shed 0 bases, and the junction held 6 bases outside the gene matches. CDR1 is SGHTA and CDR2 is FQGNSA in the germline V gene. CDR3 sequence reads: CASSPLAGGPSTDTQYF. The CDR3 DNA follows: TGTGCCAGCAGCCCGCTAGCGGGAGGGCCTAGCACAGATACGCAGTATTTT.

Written as DNA, the CDR3 is TGTGCCAGCAGTTCCAAAACTAGCGGGAGGTTCGGCGGGGAGCTGTTTTTT. It encodes CASSSKTSGRFGGELFF. J is TRBJ2-2 and V is TRBV28; 12 positions match TRBD2. The CDR3 covers 17 residues. CDR1 and CDR2 from the germline V gene are MDHEN and SYDVKM. Trimming at V came to 4 bases and at J to 7 bases, leaving 10 bases not matched to a gene.

The chain carries TRBV7-9 and TRBJ2-3; 13 bases agree with TRBD2. This CDR3 has 15 residues. Germline lookup yields CDR1 SEHNR and CDR2 FQNEAQ (reference sequence). V dropped 4 bases and J dropped 6; count of bases not matched to a gene: 4. The CDR3 loop is CASSSGTSGVDTQYF. The CDR3 DNA follows: TGTGCCAGCAGCTCCGGGACTAGCGGGGTGGATACGCAGTATTTT.

The chain is built from TRBV28 and TRBJ2-1; 16 positions match TRBD2. The CDR3 spans 15 residues. Losses at the gene ends were 7 bases for V and 12 bases for J; bases not matched to a gene: 9. Germline V gene lookup returns CDR1 MDHEN and CDR2 SYDVKM. CDR3 DNA sequence: TGTGCCAGCACCTCCGGGACTAGCGGGAGGGCGGGGCAGTTCTTC. Translating it yields CASTSGTSGRAGQFF.

This clone was seen a handful of times. V gene TRBV6-5 combines with J gene TRBJ2-7, with D possibly being TRBD1 (6 bases). Looked up from germline, CDR1 is MNHEY and CDR2 is SVGAGI. The germline V and J ends were trimmed by 10 bases and 2 bases, with 18 bases remaining between them. The CDR3 runs to 14 residues. This CDR3 is CATGITRTAYEQYF. CDR3 nucleotide sequence: TGTGCCACCGGGATTACCAGGACAGCCTACGAGCAGTACTTC.

V gene TRBV19 combines with J gene TRBJ2-5; D call uncertain. V dropped 4 bases and J dropped 2 bases, with 17 bases sitting between them. The CDR3 is made up of 16 amino acids. Germline V lookup: CDR1 LNHDA, CDR2 SQIVND (reference sequence). CDR3 bases: TGTGCCAGTAGTACCGTACAACATTCCGGGCAAGAGACCCAGTACTTC. Residues: CASSTVQHSGQETQYF.

The chain is built from TRBV6-5 and TRBJ1-2, with D possibly being TRBD1 (5 bases). Between the trimmed V and J ends, which lost 4 bases and 2 bases, there was a span of 11 bases. Germline-derived CDR1 and CDR2 are MNHEY and SVGAGI. The length of the CDR3 is 14 residues. CDR3 amino acids: CASSSTGGNYGYTF. The DNA for the CDR3 is TGTGCCAGCAGTTCCACCGGGGGAAACTATGGCTACACCTTC.